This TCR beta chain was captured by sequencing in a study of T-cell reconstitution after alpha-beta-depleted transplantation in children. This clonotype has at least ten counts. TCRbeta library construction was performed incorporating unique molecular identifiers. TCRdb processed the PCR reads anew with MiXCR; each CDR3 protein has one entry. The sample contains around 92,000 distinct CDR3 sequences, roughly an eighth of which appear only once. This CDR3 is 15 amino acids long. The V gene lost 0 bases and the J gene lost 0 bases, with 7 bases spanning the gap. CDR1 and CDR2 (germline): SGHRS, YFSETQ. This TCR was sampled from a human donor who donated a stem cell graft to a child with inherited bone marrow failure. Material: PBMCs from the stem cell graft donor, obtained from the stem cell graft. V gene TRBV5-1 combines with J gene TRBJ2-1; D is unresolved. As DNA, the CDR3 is TGCGCCAGCAGCTTGGAATCGAGCTCCTACAATGAGCAGTTCTTC. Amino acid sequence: CASSLESSSYNEQFF.